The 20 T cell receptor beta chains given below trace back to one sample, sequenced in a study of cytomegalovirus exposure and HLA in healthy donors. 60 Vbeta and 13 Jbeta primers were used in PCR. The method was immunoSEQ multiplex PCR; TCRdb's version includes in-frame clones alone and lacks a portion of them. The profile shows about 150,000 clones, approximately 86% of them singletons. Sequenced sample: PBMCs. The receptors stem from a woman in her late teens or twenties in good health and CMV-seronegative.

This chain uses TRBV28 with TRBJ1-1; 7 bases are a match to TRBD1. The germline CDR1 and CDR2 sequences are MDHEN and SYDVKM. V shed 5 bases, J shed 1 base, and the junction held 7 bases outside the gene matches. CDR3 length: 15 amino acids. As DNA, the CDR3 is TGTGCCAGCAGTCCCATGGGGACAGAGAACACTGAAGCTTTCTTT. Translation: CASSPMGTENTEAFF.

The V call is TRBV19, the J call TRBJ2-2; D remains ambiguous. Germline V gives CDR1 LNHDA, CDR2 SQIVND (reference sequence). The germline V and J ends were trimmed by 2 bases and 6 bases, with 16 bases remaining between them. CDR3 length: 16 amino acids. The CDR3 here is CASSILGRSGSGELFF. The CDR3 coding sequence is TGTGCCAGTAGTATATTGGGCAGATCTGGGTCCGGGGAGCTGTTTTTT.

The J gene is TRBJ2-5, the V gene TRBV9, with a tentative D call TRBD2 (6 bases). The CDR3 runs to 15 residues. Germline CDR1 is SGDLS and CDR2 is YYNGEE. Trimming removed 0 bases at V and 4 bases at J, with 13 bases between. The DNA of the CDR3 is TGTGCCAGCAGCGTAGTGGAGGGCCTAGGAGAGACCCAGTACTTC. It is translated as CASSVVEGLGETQYF.

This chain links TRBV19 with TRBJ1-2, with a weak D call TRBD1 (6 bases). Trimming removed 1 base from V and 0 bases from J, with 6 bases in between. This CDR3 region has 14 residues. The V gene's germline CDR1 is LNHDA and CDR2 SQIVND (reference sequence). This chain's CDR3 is CASSIGGPNYGYTF. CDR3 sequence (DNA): TGTGCCAGTAGTATAGGGGGGCCTAACTATGGCTACACCTTC. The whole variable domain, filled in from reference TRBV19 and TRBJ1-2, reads DGGITQSPKYLFRKEGQNVTLSCEQNLNHDAMYWYRQDPGQGLRLIYYSQIVNDFQKGDIAEGYSVSREKKESFPLTVTSAQKNPTAFYLCASSIGGPNYGYTFGSGTRLTVV.

Here the CDR3 DNA reads TGCGCCAGCAGCTGGGACAGGGAGGGCTACGAGCAGTACTTC. Protein: CASSWDREGYEQYF. This chain links TRBV5-1 with TRBJ2-7, with 9 nucleotides matching TRBD1. With 3 bases clipped from V and 3 bases from J, the junction kept 4 bases outside the gene matches. CDR3 length: 14 residues. CDR1 is SGHRS and CDR2 is YFSETQ in the germline V gene.

The CDR3 reads CASSQDRGTGARGEQFF. In DNA, the CDR3 is TGTGCCAGCAGCCAAGATCGTGGGACAGGGGCAAGGGGCGAGCAGTTCTTC. The chain uses TRBV4-2 and TRBJ2-1; 10 bases are a match to TRBD1. The CDR3 totals 17 residues. Germline-derived CDR1 and CDR2 are LGHNA and YNFKEQ. Losses at the gene ends were 0 bases for V and 10 bases for J; bases not matched to a gene: 12.

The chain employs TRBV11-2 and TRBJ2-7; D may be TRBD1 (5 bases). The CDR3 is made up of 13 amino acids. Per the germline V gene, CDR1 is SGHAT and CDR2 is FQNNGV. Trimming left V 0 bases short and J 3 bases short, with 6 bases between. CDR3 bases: TGTGCCAGCAGCTTAGAAACAGGCTACGAGCAGTACTTC. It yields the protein CASSLETGYEQYF.

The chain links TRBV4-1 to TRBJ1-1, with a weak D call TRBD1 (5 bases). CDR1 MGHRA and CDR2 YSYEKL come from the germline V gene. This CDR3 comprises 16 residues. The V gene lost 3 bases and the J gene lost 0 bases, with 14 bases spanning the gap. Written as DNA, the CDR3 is TGCGCCAGCAGCCACAGTATCGACAGTCTGAACACTGAAGCTTTCTTT. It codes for CASSHSIDSLNTEAFF.

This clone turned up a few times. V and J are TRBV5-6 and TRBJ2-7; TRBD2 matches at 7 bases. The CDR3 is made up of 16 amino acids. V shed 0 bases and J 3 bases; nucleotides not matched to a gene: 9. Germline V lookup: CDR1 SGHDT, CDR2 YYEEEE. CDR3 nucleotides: TGTGCCAGCAGCTTGGCCGTTGGTGTAGCGGGCTACGAGCAGTACTTC. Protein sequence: CASSLAVGVAGYEQYF.

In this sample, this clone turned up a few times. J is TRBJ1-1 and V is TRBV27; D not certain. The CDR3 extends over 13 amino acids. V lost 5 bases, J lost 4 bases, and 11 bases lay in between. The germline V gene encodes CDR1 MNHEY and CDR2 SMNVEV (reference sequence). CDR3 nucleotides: TGTGCCAGCAGTGCCCTCCTAGTCACTGAAGCTTTCTTT. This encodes CASSALLVTEAFF.

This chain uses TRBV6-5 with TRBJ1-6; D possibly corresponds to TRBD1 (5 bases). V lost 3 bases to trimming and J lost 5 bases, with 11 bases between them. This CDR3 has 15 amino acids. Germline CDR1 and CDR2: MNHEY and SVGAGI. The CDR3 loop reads CASSYAQGNNSPLHF. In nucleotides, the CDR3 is TGTGCCAGCAGTTATGCCCAGGGAAATAATTCACCCCTCCACTTT.

CDR3 loop: CASGSPPGNEQYF. DNA for the CDR3: TGTGCTAGTGGCTCCCCCCCGGGAAACGAGCAGTACTTC. The chain joins TRBV12-5 to TRBJ2-7, with D possibly being TRBD2 (5 bases). Germline-derived CDR1 and CDR2 are LGHNT and FRNRAP. Trimming removed 6 bases at V and 5 bases at J, with 14 bases between. The CDR3 runs to 13 residues.

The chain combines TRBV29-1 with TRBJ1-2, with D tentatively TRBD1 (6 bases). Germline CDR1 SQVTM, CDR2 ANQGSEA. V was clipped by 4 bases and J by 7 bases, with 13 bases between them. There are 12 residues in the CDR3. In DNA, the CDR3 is TGCAGCGTTGGGGCAGGGGAAGGTGGCTACACCTTC. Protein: CSVGAGEGGYTF.

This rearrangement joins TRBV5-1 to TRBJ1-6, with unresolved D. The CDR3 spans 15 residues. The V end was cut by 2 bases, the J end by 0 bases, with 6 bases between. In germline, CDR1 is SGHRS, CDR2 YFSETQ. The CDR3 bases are TGCGCCAGCAGCTTCGAGAGCTCCTATAATTCACCCCTCCACTTT. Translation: CASSFESSYNSPLHF.

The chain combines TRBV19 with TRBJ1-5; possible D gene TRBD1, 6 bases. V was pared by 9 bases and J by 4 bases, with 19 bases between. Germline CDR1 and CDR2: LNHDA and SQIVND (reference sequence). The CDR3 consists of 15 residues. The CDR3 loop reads CASRYSDRHNQPQHF. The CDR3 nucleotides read TGTGCCAGCCGTTATTCCGACAGGCATAATCAGCCCCAGCATTTT.

CDR3 protein: CASSLVGSGNTIYF. The CDR3 DNA is TGCGCCAGCAGCTTGGTCGGGTCTGGAAACACCATATATTTT. The chain recombines TRBV5-1 with TRBJ1-3; D ambiguous. V lost 0 bases, J lost 1 base, and 5 bases lay in between. CDR1 is SGHRS and CDR2 is YFSETQ in the germline V gene. This CDR3 is 14 amino acids long.

The chain's CDR3 is CASSLNTKETQYF. The CDR3 DNA reads TGTGCCAGCAGTTTGAACACGAAAGAGACCCAGTACTTC. The chain employs TRBV28 and TRBJ2-5; D call uncertain. Trimming shortened V by 3 bases and J by 3 bases, and 8 bases separated the two germline ends. Germline-derived CDR1 and CDR2 are MDHEN and SYDVKM. This CDR3 comprises 13 residues.

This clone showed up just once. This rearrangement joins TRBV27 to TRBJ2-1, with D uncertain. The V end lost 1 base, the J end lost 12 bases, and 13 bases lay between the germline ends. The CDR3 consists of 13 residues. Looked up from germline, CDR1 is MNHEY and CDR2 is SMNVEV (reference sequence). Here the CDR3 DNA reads TGTGCCAGCAGTTTATTCCCCTTAATCGGGCAGTTCTTC. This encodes CASSLFPLIGQFF.

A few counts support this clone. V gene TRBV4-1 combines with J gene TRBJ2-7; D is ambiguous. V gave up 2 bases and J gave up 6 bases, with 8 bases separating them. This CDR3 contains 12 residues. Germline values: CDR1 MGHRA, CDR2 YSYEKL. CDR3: CASSQSYGEQYF. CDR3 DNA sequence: TGCGCCAGCAGCCAATCCTACGGCGAGCAGTACTTC.

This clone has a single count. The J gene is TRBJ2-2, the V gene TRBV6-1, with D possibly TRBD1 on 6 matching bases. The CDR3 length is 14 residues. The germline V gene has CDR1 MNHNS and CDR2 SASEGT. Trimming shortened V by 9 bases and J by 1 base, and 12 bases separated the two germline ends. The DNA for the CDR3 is TGTGCCAGTACCTCGGGACAGAACACCGGGGAGCTGTTTTTT. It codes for CASTSGQNTGELFF.